This TCR beta chain derives from a study of OX40 agonist ivuxolimab in advanced cancers. Looking at the study overall: Ivuxolimab is an agonistic anti-OX40 (CD134) antibody, and patients were treated with it. Patients with hepatocellular carcinoma, melanoma, renal cell or head and neck cancer made up the dose-escalation patients.

Sequenced by immunoSEQ multiplex PCR; TCRdb stores in-frame clones only, minus some. The data hold 50,000 or so clones, with 81% observed a single time. Germline CDR1 and CDR2: LNHDA and SQIVND (reference sequence). V was pared by 5 bases and J by 0 bases, with 10 bases between. This CDR3 spans 14 amino acids. Sequenced here: CD4+ or CD8+ T cells sorted from blood, sampled in a trial of the OX40 agonist ivuxolimab. The clonotype originates from an adult with an advanced solid tumor such as melanoma, head and neck, liver or kidney cancer. This rearrangement joins TRBV19 to TRBJ1-1; tentatively, D is TRBD1 (6 bases). The CDR3 DNA follows: TGTGCCAGTAGTTTACAGGGCATGAACACTGAAGCTTTCTTT. Translated, it gives CASSLQGMNTEAFF.